This T cell receptor (beta chain) was documented in a study of glioma-infiltrating T cells. TCR alpha and beta CDR3 regions were amplified from RNA using iRepertoire nested multiplex PCR. Each CDR3 protein is one row after TCRdb ran MiXCR on the multiplex PCR reads. The sample lists 95,000 to 110,000 distinct CDR3 sequences; about 28% were seen once. The TCR was taken from a human donor with low-grade glioma or glioblastoma, undergoing nonglioma brain surgery, or in good health (not recorded which). Sequencing input: glioma tissue, nonneoplastic brain tissue, or PBMCs (not recorded which).

CDR3 in amino acids: CASSLQGIPGDTQYF. DNA for the CDR3: TGTGCCAGCAGCCTCCAGGGAATTCCTGGAGATACGCAGTATTTT. The chain joins TRBV2 to TRBJ2-3; tentative D call: TRBD1 (5 bases). The CDR3 runs to 15 residues. The V gene's germline CDR1 is SNHLY and CDR2 FYNNEI. V was cut by 6 bases and J by 5 bases, with 18 bases left in between.